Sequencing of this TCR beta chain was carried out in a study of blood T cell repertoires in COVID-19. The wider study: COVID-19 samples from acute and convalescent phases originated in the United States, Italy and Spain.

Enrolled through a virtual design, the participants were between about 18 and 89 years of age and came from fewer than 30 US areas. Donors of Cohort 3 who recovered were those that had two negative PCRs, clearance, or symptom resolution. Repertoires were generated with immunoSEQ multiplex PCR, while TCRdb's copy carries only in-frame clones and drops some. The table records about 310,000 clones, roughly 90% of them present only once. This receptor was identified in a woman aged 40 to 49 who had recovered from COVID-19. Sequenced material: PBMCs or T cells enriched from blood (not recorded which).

Written as DNA, the CDR3 is TGTGCCAGCAGCCCCGCAGGTTACCGTCAAGAGACCCAGTACTTC. Protein: CASSPAGYRQETQYF. This chain joins TRBV5-6 and TRBJ2-5; D is ambiguous. With 4 bases removed from V and 2 bases from J, the gap between germline ends came to 15 bases. This CDR3 region has 15 residues. CDR1 SGHDT and CDR2 YYEEEE come from the germline V gene.